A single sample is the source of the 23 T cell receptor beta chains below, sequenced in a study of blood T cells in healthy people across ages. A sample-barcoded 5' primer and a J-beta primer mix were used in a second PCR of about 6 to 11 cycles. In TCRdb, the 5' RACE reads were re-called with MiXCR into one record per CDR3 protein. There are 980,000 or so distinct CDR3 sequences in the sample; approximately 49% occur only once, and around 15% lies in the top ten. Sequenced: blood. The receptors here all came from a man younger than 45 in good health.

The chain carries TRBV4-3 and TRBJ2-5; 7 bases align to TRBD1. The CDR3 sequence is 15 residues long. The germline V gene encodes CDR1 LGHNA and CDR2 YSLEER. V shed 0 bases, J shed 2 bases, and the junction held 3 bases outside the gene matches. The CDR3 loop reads CASSQDGTAQETQYF. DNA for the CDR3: TGCGCCAGCAGCCAAGACGGGACAGCACAAGAGACCCAGTACTTC.

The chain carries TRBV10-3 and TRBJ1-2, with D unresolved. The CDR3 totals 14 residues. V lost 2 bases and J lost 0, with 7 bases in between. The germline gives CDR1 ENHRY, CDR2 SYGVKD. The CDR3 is CAISERETNYGYTF. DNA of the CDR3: TGTGCCATCAGTGAGCGGGAAACTAACTATGGCTACACCTTC.

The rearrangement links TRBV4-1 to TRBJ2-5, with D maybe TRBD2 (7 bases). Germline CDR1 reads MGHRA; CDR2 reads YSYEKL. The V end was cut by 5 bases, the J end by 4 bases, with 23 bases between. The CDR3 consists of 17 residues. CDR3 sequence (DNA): TGCGCCAGCAGCGAGCCAAGATCAGAGGGAGGGGGAGAGACCCAGTACTTC. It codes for CASSEPRSEGGGETQYF.

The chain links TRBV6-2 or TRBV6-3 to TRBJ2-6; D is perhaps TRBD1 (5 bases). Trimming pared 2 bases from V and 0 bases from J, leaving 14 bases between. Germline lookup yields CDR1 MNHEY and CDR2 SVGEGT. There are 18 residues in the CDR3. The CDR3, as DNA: TGTGCCAGCAGTTACACACAGGCGCCGAGCTCTGGGGCCAACGTCCTGACTTTC. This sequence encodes CASSYTQAPSSGANVLTF.

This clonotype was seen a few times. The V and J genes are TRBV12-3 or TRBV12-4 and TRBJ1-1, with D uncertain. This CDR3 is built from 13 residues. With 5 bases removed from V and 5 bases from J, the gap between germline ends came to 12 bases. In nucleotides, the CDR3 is TGTGCCAGCAGTCCCCGTATTTCGACTGAAGCTTTCTTT. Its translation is CASSPRISTEAFF.

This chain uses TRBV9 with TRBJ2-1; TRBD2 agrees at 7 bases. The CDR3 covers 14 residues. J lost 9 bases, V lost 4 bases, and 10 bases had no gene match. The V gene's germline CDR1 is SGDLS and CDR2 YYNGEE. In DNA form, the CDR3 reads TGTGCCAGCAGCCCCGGGAGGACGTACTCTGAGCAGTTCTTC. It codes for CASSPGRTYSEQFF.

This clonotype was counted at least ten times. The CDR3 sequence: CASSRGTGTYEQYF. The CDR3 DNA sequence: TGTGCCAGCAGCCGTGGGACAGGGACCTACGAGCAGTACTTC. The chain carries TRBV25-1 and TRBJ2-7; 9 nucleotides match TRBD1. J lost 2 bases, V lost 6 bases, and 5 bases had no gene match. This CDR3 region has 14 residues. Germline lookup yields CDR1 MGHDK and CDR2 SYGVNS.

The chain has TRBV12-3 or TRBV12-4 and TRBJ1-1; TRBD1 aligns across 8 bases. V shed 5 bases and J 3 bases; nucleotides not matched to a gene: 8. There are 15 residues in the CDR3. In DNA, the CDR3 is TGTGCCAGCAGTCCCTCCGGACAGGGTTACACTGAAGCTTTCTTT. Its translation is CASSPSGQGYTEAFF.

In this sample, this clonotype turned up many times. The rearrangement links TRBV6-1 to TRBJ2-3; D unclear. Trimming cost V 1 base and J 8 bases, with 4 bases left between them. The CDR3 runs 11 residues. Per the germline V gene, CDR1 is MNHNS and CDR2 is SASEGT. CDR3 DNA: TGTGCCAGCAGTGAAGAAACTACGCAGTATTTT. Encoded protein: CASSEETTQYF.

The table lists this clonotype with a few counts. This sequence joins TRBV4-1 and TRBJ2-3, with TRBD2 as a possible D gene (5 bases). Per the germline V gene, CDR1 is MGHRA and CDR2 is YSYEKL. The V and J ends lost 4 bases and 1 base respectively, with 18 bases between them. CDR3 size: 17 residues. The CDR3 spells CASSPHSVSGGTDTQYF. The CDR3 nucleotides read TGCGCCAGCAGCCCACACTCTGTTTCCGGGGGCACAGATACGCAGTATTTT.

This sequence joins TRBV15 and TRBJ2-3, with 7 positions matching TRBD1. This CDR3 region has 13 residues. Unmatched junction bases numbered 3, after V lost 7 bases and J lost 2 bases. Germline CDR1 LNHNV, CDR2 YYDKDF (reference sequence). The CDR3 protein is CATMTGYTDTQYF. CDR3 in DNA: TGTGCCACCATGACAGGGTACACAGATACGCAGTATTTT.

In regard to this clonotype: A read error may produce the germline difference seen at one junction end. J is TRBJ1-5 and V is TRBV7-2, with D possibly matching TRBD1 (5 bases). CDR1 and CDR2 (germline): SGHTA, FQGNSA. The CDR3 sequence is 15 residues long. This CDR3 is CASSLGDSSHQPQHF. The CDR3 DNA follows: TGTGCCAGCAGCTTAGGTGACAGTAGCCATCAGCCCCAGCATTTT.

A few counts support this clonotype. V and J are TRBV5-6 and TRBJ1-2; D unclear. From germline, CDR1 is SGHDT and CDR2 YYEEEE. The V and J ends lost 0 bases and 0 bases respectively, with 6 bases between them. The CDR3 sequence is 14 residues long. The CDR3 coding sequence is TGTGCCAGCAGCTTGGACAGTCCTAACTATGGCTACACCTTC. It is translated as CASSLDSPNYGYTF.

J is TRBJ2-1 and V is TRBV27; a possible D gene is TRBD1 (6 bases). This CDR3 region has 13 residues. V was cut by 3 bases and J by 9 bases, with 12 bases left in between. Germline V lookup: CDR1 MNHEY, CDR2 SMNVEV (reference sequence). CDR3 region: CASSLQGPSEQFF. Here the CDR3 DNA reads TGTGCCAGCAGTTTGCAGGGGCCCAGTGAGCAGTTCTTC.

In DNA form, the CDR3 reads TGTGCCAGCAGTTATCCCGACAGCCACGGCTATGGCTACACCTTC. It encodes CASSYPDSHGYGYTF. This sequence joins TRBV6-6 and TRBJ1-2, with a possible D match to TRBD1 (5 bases). This CDR3 region has 15 residues. Trimming took off 3 bases at V and 4 bases at J, with 15 bases between the two ends. Germline V gives CDR1 MNHNY, CDR2 SVGAGI (reference sequence).

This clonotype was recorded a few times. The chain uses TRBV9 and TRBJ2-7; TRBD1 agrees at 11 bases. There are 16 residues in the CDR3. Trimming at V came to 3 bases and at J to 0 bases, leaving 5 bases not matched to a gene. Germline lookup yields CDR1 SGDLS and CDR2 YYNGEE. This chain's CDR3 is CASSARDRGSSYEQYF. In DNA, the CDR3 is TGTGCCAGCAGCGCCCGGGACAGGGGGAGCTCCTACGAGCAGTACTTC.

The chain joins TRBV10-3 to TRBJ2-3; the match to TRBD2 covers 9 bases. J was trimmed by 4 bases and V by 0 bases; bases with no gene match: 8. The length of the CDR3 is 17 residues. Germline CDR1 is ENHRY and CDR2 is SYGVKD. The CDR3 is CAISESTGGGAADTQYF. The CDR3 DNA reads TGTGCCATCAGTGAGTCGACGGGCGGGGGGGCGGCAGATACGCAGTATTTT.

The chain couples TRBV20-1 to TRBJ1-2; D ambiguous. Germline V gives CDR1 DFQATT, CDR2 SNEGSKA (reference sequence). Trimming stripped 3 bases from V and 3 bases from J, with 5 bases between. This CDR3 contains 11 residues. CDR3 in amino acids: CSASSDYGYTF. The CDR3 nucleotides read TGCAGTGCTAGTAGCGACTATGGCTACACCTTC.

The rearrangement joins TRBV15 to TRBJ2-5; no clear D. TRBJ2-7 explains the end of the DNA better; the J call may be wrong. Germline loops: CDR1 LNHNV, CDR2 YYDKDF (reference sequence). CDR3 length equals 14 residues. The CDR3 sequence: CATSSDRWMYEQYF. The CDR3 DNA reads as TGTGCCACCAGCTCAGACCGATGGATGTACGAGCAGTACTTC.

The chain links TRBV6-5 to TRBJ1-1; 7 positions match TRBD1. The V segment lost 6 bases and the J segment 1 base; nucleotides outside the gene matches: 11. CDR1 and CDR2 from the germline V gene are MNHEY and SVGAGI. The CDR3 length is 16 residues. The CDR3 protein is CASRTPQGGRNTEAFF. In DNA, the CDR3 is TGTGCCAGCAGAACCCCTCAGGGGGGGAGGAACACTGAAGCTTTCTTT.

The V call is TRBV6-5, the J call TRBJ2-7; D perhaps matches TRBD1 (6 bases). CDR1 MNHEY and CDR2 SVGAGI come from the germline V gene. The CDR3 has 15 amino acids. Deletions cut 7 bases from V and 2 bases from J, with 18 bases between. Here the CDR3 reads CASIPSPQGAYEQYF. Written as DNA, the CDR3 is TGTGCCAGCATCCCCAGCCCACAGGGAGCCTACGAGCAGTACTTC.

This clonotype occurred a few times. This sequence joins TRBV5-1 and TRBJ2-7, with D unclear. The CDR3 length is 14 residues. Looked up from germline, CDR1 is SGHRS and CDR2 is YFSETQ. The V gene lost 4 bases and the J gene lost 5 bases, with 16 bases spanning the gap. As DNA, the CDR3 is TGCGCCAGCAGCCGATCCGACACTGAGAACGAGCAGTACTTC. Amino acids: CASSRSDTENEQYF. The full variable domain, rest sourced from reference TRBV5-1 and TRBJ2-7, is KAGVTQTPRYLIKTRGQQVTLSCSPISGHRSVSWYQQTPGQGLQFLFEYFSETQRNKGNFPGRFSGRQFSNSRSEMNVSTLELGDSALYLCASSRSDTENEQYFGPGTRLTVT.

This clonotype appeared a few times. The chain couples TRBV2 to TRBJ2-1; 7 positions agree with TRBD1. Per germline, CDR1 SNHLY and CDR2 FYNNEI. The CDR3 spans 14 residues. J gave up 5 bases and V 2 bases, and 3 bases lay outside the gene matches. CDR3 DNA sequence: TGTGCCAGCAGTGAACTGACAGGGAACAATGAGCAGTTCTTC. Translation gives CASSELTGNNEQFF.